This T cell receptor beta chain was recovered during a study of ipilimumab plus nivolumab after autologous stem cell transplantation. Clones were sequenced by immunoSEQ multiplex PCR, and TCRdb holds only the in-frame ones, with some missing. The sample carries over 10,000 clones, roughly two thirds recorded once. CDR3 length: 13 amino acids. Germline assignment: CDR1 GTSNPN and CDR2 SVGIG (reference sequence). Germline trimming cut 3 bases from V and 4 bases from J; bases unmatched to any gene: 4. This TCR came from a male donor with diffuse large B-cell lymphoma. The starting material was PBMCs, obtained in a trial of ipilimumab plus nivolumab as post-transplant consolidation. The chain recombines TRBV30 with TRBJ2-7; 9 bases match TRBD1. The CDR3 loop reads CAWRGQGLYEQYF. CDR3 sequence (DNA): TGTGCCTGGAGGGGACAGGGATTATACGAGCAGTACTTC. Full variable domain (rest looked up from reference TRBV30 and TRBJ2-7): SQTIHQWPATLVQPVGSPLSLECTVEGTSNPNLYWYRQAAGRGLQLLFYSVGIGQISSEVPQNLSASRPQDRQFILSSKKLLLSDSGFYLCAWRGQGLYEQYFGPGTRLTVT.